These 13 T cell receptor beta chains were all obtained from the same sample, sequenced in a study of blood T cell repertoires in COVID-19. Sequenced by immunoSEQ multiplex PCR; TCRdb stores in-frame clones only, minus some. The sample shows 110,000 or so clones, over 65% of them seen only once. Sequenced material: peripheral blood. These receptors came from a man between 65 and 80 years old with acute or convalescent COVID-19.

This chain connects TRBV4-2 to TRBJ1-2; TRBD1 is a possible D gene (5 bases). Trimming shortened V by 0 bases and J by 8 bases, and 19 bases separated the two germline ends. The germline V gene encodes CDR1 LGHNA and CDR2 YNFKEQ. The CDR3 has 16 residues. The CDR3 DNA sequence: TGTGCCAGCAGCCAAGATCTAGGGGCCAGTTTCGTGGGCTACACCTTC. It yields the protein CASSQDLGASFVGYTF.

The rearrangement uses TRBV18 and TRBJ2-5; weak D call: TRBD1 (7 bases). This CDR3 has 15 amino acids. Trimming cost V 4 bases and J 5 bases, with 17 bases left between them. Germline CDR1 is KGHSH and CDR2 is LQKENI. The CDR3 sequence is CASSLSDRRGETQYF. CDR3 nucleotide sequence: TGTGCCAGCTCACTTTCGGACAGGAGGGGGGAGACCCAGTACTTC.

This chain links TRBV27 with TRBJ1-2; TRBD1 aligns across 7 bases. The V gene end was trimmed by 7 bases and the J gene end by 6 bases; junction bases not matched to a gene: 5. Germline lookup yields CDR1 MNHEY and CDR2 SMNVEV (reference sequence). The CDR3 runs 12 residues. CDR3 protein: CASMNRGNGYTF. The CDR3 region has the DNA TGTGCCAGCATGAACAGGGGAAATGGCTACACCTTC.

V gene TRBV28 combines with J gene TRBJ1-2; the match to TRBD1 covers 9 bases. J gave up 7 bases and V 5 bases, and 11 bases lay outside the gene matches. The CDR3 has 15 amino acids. Germline V lookup: CDR1 MDHEN, CDR2 SYDVKM. The CDR3 bases are TGTGCCAGCAGTCAAACAGGGGGCGCCAAATTTGGCTACACCTTC. This codes for CASSQTGGAKFGYTF.

This sequence joins TRBV7-9 and TRBJ2-1, with 7 nucleotides matching TRBD2. The trim removed 5 bases at V and 2 bases at J, leaving 9 bases unmatched. Germline-derived CDR1 and CDR2 are SEHNR and FQNEAQ (reference sequence). This CDR3 is built from 16 residues. CDR3 protein: CASSPKPGGPYNEQFF. CDR3 coding DNA: TGTGCCAGCAGCCCTAAACCGGGAGGCCCCTACAATGAGCAGTTCTTC.

The gene calls are TRBV4-1 and TRBJ2-3, with D possibly matching TRBD2 (5 bases). This CDR3 is 16 amino acids long. V lost 3 bases and J 1 base, leaving 14 bases between the germline ends. Germline CDR1 and CDR2: MGHRA and YSYEKL. This chain's CDR3 is CASSQSSAGRTDTQYF. CDR3 DNA sequence: TGCGCCAGCAGCCAGAGTTCGGCGGGCCGCACAGATACGCAGTATTTT.

This clone occurred once. The CDR3 DNA is TGTGCCAGCAGTACTGCCGGGACAGGAGTCCAGGGGACTAATTCACCCCTCCACTTT. This codes for CASSTAGTGVQGTNSPLHF. The chain recombines TRBV28 with TRBJ1-6; 8 nucleotides line up with TRBD1. Per the germline V gene, CDR1 is MDHEN and CDR2 is SYDVKM. The CDR3 is 19 amino acids. Losses at the gene ends were 5 bases for V and 6 bases for J; bases not matched to a gene: 18.

The chain uses TRBV10-3 and TRBJ2-1, with 11 bases aligning to TRBD2. V was clipped by 6 bases and J by 4 bases; unmatched bases: 5. The CDR3 sequence is 15 residues long. Germline loops: CDR1 ENHRY, CDR2 SYGVKD. The CDR3 loop reads CAIRPGLAAYNEQFF. The CDR3 DNA sequence: TGTGCCATCAGGCCGGGACTAGCGGCATACAATGAGCAGTTCTTC.

The chain joins TRBV6-5 to TRBJ1-3; TRBD1 is a possible D gene (5 bases). There are 15 residues in the CDR3. In germline, CDR1 is MNHEY, CDR2 SVGAGI. V was clipped by 5 bases and J by 0 bases, with 11 bases between them. The CDR3 DNA reads as TGTGCCAGCAGTCCGGACACTTACTCTGGAAACACCATATATTTT. It is translated as CASSPDTYSGNTIYF.

This clone occurred a few times. This chain uses TRBV18 with TRBJ2-1, with TRBD2 matching over 7 bases. The CDR3 has 14 residues. Germline trimming cut 6 bases from V and 6 bases from J; bases unmatched to any gene: 8. Germline values: CDR1 KGHSH, CDR2 LQKENI. CDR3 sequence: CASSAISGPNEQFF. CDR3 coding DNA: TGTGCCAGCTCCGCGATTAGCGGGCCCAATGAGCAGTTCTTC.

V gene TRBV2 combines with J gene TRBJ1-3; D is possibly TRBD1 (6 bases). Germline CDR1 reads SNHLY; CDR2 reads FYNNEI. The CDR3 contains 14 residues. Between the trimmed V and J ends, which lost 4 bases and 0 bases, there was a span of 7 bases. The CDR3 coding sequence is TGTGCCAGCAGTGGACAGGTCTCTGGAAACACCATATATTTT. Translation: CASSGQVSGNTIYF.

This rearrangement joins TRBV3-1 (or the pseudogene TRBV3-2) to TRBJ1-6; D is possibly TRBD1 (5 bases). Germline loops: CDR1 LGHDT, CDR2 YNNKEL (reference sequence). CDR3 size: 10 residues. The V end was cut by 6 bases, the J end by 16 bases, with 10 bases between. CDR3 DNA: TGTGCCAGCAGAGGCAGGGTGCTCCACTTT. Residues: CASRGRVLHF.

In its sample, this clone was seen many times. The identical CDR3 is also encoded by other nucleotide sequences in the sample. The J gene is TRBJ1-1, the V gene TRBV7-3, with 7 positions matching TRBD1. The junction had 4 bases not matched to a gene; V was cut back by 6 bases and J by 3 bases. This CDR3 has 13 amino acids. Germline CDR1 is SGHTA and CDR2 is FQGTGA. The CDR3 is CASRRQGDTEAFF. The CDR3 region has the DNA TGTGCCAGCAGACGACAGGGAGACACTGAAGCTTTCTTT.